What follows are 25 T cell receptor beta chains derived from one specimen sequenced in a study of memory CD4+ T cells and cytomegalovirus serostatus. Profiling relied on immunoSEQ multiplex PCR, and the TCRdb table lists in-frame clones only, not all of them. This sample has around 63,000 clones, with around 82% found just once. The sort gate was single viable CD3+CD4+CD8-CD45RO+ cells for memory CD4+ T cells. The specimen sequenced was memory CD4+ T cells from blood. These receptors were obtained from an adult in good health and CMV-seronegative. Some clones in this sample may be carry-over from other donors' samples.

The rearrangement joins TRBV28 to TRBJ2-5, with 8 bases lining up with TRBD1. Germline V gene sequence: CDR1 MDHEN, CDR2 SYDVKM. The CDR3 totals 18 residues. V lost 5 bases, J lost 3 bases, and 17 bases stayed unmatched. The CDR3 nucleotides read TGTGCCAGCAGTCTTCAAGGGTGGACGACAGGGGAAAAAGAGACCCAGTACTTC. Amino acids: CASSLQGWTTGEKETQYF.

J is TRBJ1-1 and V is TRBV19, with D tentatively TRBD1 (6 bases). This CDR3 is 12 amino acids long. In germline, CDR1 is LNHDA, CDR2 SQIVND (reference sequence). Deletions cut 7 bases from V and 3 bases from J, with 9 bases between. CDR3 nucleotides: TGTGCCAGTAATCAGGGGCACACTGAAGCTTTCTTT. This gives the protein CASNQGHTEAFF.

J is TRBJ2-3 and V is TRBV2; D is uncertain. CDR1 is SNHLY and CDR2 is FYNNEI in the germline V gene. The CDR3 has 11 amino acids. Trimming took 7 bases from V and 3 from J, leaving 5 bases between them. CDR3 DNA: TGTGCCAGCACCTGGACAGATACGCAGTATTTT. Protein: CASTWTDTQYF.

This chain's CDR3 is CASSGQGTNEKLFF. The CDR3 nucleotides read TGCGCCAGCAGCGGACAGGGCACTAATGAAAAACTGTTTTTT. J is TRBJ1-4 and V is TRBV5-1; 8 nucleotides line up with TRBD1. The CDR3 totals 14 residues. The junction had 1 base not matched to a gene; V was cut back by 4 bases and J by 2 bases. Per germline, CDR1 SGHRS and CDR2 YFSETQ.

This clone came up a few times. This sequence joins TRBV7-9 and TRBJ1-1, with TRBD1 as a possible D gene (5 bases). Germline CDR1 is SEHNR and CDR2 is FQNEAQ (reference sequence). V lost 3 bases and J 2 bases, leaving 7 bases between the germline ends. There are 13 residues in the CDR3. The CDR3 nucleotides are TGTGCCAGCAGCTTTGACAGTAACACTGAAGCTTTCTTT. It codes for CASSFDSNTEAFF.

The gene calls are TRBV4-3 and TRBJ2-7, with TRBD1 matching 10 bases. Germline loops: CDR1 LGHNA, CDR2 YSLEER. The CDR3 contains 16 residues. Germline trimming cut 1 base from V and 3 bases from J; bases unmatched to any gene: 6. DNA for the CDR3: TGCGCCAGCAGCCAAGGACAGGGGGCACTCGGCTACGAGCAGTACTTC. This translates into CASSQGQGALGYEQYF.

This clone was seen once. The chain couples TRBV25-1 to TRBJ1-2, with 8 bases matching TRBD1. The V gene end was trimmed by 1 base and the J gene end by 8 bases; junction bases not matched to a gene: 15. Germline CDR1 MGHDK, CDR2 SYGVNS. The length of the CDR3 is 17 residues. CDR3: CASSEWGRGRSNSGYTF. DNA of the CDR3: TGTGCCAGCAGTGAATGGGGCAGGGGGCGTTCCAATTCCGGCTACACCTTC.

The rearrangement links TRBV19 to TRBJ1-2, with a tentative D call TRBD1 (5 bases). Trimming shortened V by 5 bases and J by 8 bases, and 24 bases separated the two germline ends. CDR3 size: 16 residues. Germline V gene sequence: CDR1 LNHDA, CDR2 SQIVND (reference sequence). The chain's CDR3 is CASSPGAQGIFAGYTF. DNA for the CDR3: TGTGCCAGTAGTCCTGGGGCCCAGGGCATCTTCGCCGGCTACACCTTC.

The chain combines TRBV11-2 with TRBJ2-1, with D possibly being TRBD1 or TRBD2 (6 bases each). Germline assignment: CDR1 SGHAT and CDR2 FQNNGV. CDR3 length: 19 residues. Trimming removed 2 bases from V and 0 bases from J, with 20 bases in between. CDR3 in DNA: TGTGCCAGCAGCTTAAAATTCGGGGGCGCTGCCCGCTCCTACAATGAGCAGTTCTTC. Its translation is CASSLKFGGAARSYNEQFF.

This sequence joins TRBV30 and TRBJ1-2; tentative D call: TRBD1 (5 bases). Trimming pared 0 bases from V and 4 bases from J, leaving 18 bases between. This CDR3 comprises 16 residues. The germline CDR1 and CDR2 sequences are GTSNPN and SVGIG (reference sequence). This CDR3 reads CAWSVTGRGDRYGYTF. In DNA form, the CDR3 reads TGTGCCTGGAGTGTAACGGGGAGGGGAGACCGCTATGGCTACACCTTC.

The V gene is TRBV21-1, the J gene TRBJ2-5; the DNA was not used to check the table's D call, TRBD1. TRBV21-1 constitutes a pseudogene. This CDR3 contains 16 residues. DNA for the CDR3: TGTGCCAGCAGTGCTGCCGGGACAGGGCAACAAGAGACCCAGTACTTC. Translated: CASSAAGTGQQETQYF.

The CDR3 sequence: CASSLIDRSGNTIYF. Here the CDR3 DNA reads TGTGCCAGCAGCCTAATAGACCGCTCTGGAAACACCATATATTTT. The rearrangement links TRBV7-2 to TRBJ1-3; D remains unclear. The germline CDR1 and CDR2 sequences are SGHTA and FQGNSA. This CDR3 contains 15 residues. V was pared by 5 bases and J by 0 bases, with 11 bases between.

To note about this clone: Other DNA sequences in the same sample also yield this CDR3. The chain couples TRBV7-9 to TRBJ1-4, with 7 bases fitting TRBD1. The V gene's germline CDR1 is SEHNR and CDR2 FQNEAQ (reference sequence). This CDR3 is built from 13 residues. Trimming took 5 bases from V and 5 from J; bases not matched to a gene: 2. CDR3 nucleotide sequence: TGTGCCAGCAGCCCACAGGGGAATGAAAAACTGTTTTTT. Protein product: CASSPQGNEKLFF.

The chain links TRBV4-3 to TRBJ1-5, with no clear D. This CDR3 has 15 amino acids. Germline loops: CDR1 LGHNA, CDR2 YSLEER. V lost 0 bases and J lost 1, with 7 bases in between. The CDR3 protein is CASSQEGLSNQPQHF. The CDR3 DNA is TGCGCCAGCAGCCAAGAAGGGCTCAGCAATCAGCCCCAGCATTTT.

The chain combines TRBV5-6 with TRBJ1-2; 7 nucleotides match TRBD1. This CDR3 contains 16 residues. The germline gives CDR1 SGHDT, CDR2 YYEEEE. The V segment lost 4 bases and the J segment 0 bases; nucleotides outside the gene matches: 9. The CDR3 is CASSQWTGPTNYGYTF. The DNA of the CDR3 is TGTGCCAGCAGCCAGTGGACAGGCCCCACTAACTATGGCTACACCTTC.

The J gene is TRBJ2-5, the V gene TRBV27, with TRBD2 identical over 14 bases. Germline trimming cut 6 bases from V and 5 bases from J; bases unmatched to any gene: 14. This CDR3 has 18 amino acids. Germline CDR1 is MNHEY and CDR2 is SMNVEV (reference sequence). Written as DNA, the CDR3 is TGTGCCAGCAGCCCAATCGGACTAGCGGGGGGCCTAGGGGAGACCCAGTACTTC. Residues: CASSPIGLAGGLGETQYF.

This clone was seen only once. The rearrangement uses TRBV7-2 and TRBJ1-6; possibly TRBD1 for D (6 bases). V lost 5 bases to trimming and J lost 7 bases, with 15 bases between them. Germline assignment: CDR1 SGHTA and CDR2 FQGNSA. This CDR3 contains 15 residues. The CDR3 nucleotides read TGTGCCAGCAGCCCAGAGGGGGACTGGAATTCACCCCTCCACTTT. It encodes CASSPEGDWNSPLHF.

V usage is TRBV5-4 and J usage is TRBJ1-1; D is possibly TRBD1 (5 bases). The germline V and J ends were trimmed by 4 bases and 1 base, with 11 bases remaining between them. Germline V gives CDR1 SGHNT, CDR2 YYREEE (reference sequence). The CDR3 length is 14 residues. The DNA for the CDR3 is TGTGCCAGCAGCCCTGACAGCACGAACACTGAAGCTTTCTTT. Residues: CASSPDSTNTEAFF.

This clone was counted only a few times. This chain uses TRBV4-1 with TRBJ1-2; 8 positions match TRBD1. CDR1 and CDR2 (germline): MGHRA, YSYEKL. The V gene end was trimmed by 2 bases and the J gene end by 0 bases; junction bases not matched to a gene: 8. The CDR3 length is 17 residues. Written as DNA, the CDR3 is TGCGCCAGCAGCCAACCAGGGCCAGGGGGCTCTAACTATGGCTACACCTTC. It translates to CASSQPGPGGSNYGYTF.

This chain joins TRBV5-1 and TRBJ1-3; TRBD1 might be the D (5 bases). The CDR3 is 14 residues long. The V end was cut by 4 bases, the J end by 2 bases, with 10 bases between. Germline V CDR1 and CDR2: SGHRS, YFSETQ. The CDR3 DNA is TGCGCCAGCAGCACCGGGACCGCTGGAAACACCATATATTTT. Protein product: CASSTGTAGNTIYF.

The J gene is TRBJ2-5, the V gene TRBV20-1; 7 bases align to TRBD2. The V segment lost 5 bases and the J segment 10 bases; nucleotides outside the gene matches: 4. Germline values: CDR1 DFQATT, CDR2 SNEGSKA (reference sequence). There are 10 residues in the CDR3. The CDR3 DNA sequence: TGCAGTGCTTTTGGGGGGGGCCAGTACTTC. Residues: CSAFGGGQYF.

The chain has TRBV2 and TRBJ2-5; TRBD1 is a possible D gene (5 bases). Trimming took off 8 bases at V and 7 bases at J, with 17 bases between the two ends. The CDR3 runs 13 residues. Germline CDR1 SNHLY, CDR2 FYNNEI. The CDR3 nucleotides are TGTGCCAGCCAAACAGAAACCCAGGGGACCCAGTACTTC. It is translated as CASQTETQGTQYF.

The chain joins TRBV7-9 to TRBJ2-5, with unresolved D. V was shortened by 8 bases and J by 1 base, with 11 bases between the two germline ends. This CDR3 has 13 amino acids. Germline CDR1 is SEHNR and CDR2 is FQNEAQ (reference sequence). The CDR3 spells CASLTAPQETQYF. CDR3 coding DNA: TGTGCCAGCCTCACCGCACCCCAAGAGACCCAGTACTTC.

This clone was detected only once. This chain connects TRBV6-1 to TRBJ2-3; TRBD2 agrees at 8 bases. Trimming took 7 bases from V and 8 from J; bases not matched to a gene: 5. In germline, CDR1 is MNHNS, CDR2 SASEGT. This CDR3 region has 12 residues. Written as DNA, the CDR3 is TGTGCCAGCACAGCGGGAGAGGGTACGCAGTATTTT. Translating it yields CASTAGEGTQYF.

This rearrangement joins TRBV29-1 to TRBJ1-1; weak D call: TRBD1 (5 bases). Trimming cost V 8 bases and J 7 bases, with 17 bases left between them. Germline values: CDR1 SQVTM, CDR2 ANQGSEA. CDR3 length: 12 amino acids. The chain's CDR3 is CSYWDGDLEAFF. CDR3 DNA sequence: TGCAGCTACTGGGACGGAGACCTTGAAGCTTTCTTT.